The T cell receptor (beta chain) under discussion was sequenced for a study of beta chain features in type 1 diabetes. A word on this clone: What it binds is not known.

Study results and limitations: Type 1 diabetes patients had TCRB CDR3s that were shorter (moderately but significantly so) in all four CD4+ subsets. Among patients, naive, central memory and Treg TCRB repertoires appeared more similar than among healthy donors.

All of the isolated RNA was reverse transcribed, so expressed TCRB transcripts were sequenced. Profiled with immunoSEQ multiplex PCR; TCRdb holds only in-frame clones, not every one. Here the sample spans roughly 150,000 clones, roughly 9% being singletons. The specimen was central memory CD4+ T cells from blood. This clonotype originated in a woman younger than 45 with type 1 diabetes.

CDR3 sequence reads: CASSTRAGQSSYEQYF. DNA of the CDR3: TGTGCCAGTAGTACCCGAGCGGGCCAGAGCTCCTACGAGCAGTACTTC. V is TRBV19 and J is TRBJ2-7, with D tentatively TRBD2 (6 bases). CDR1 LNHDA and CDR2 SQIVND come from the germline V gene (reference sequence). The CDR3 totals 16 residues. The ends were cut back, 4 bases at V and 0 bases at J, with 16 bases in the middle.